This T cell receptor beta chain was recorded in a study of blood T cell repertoires in COVID-19. About the research overall: COVID-19 samples, acute and convalescent, were from the United States, Italy and Spain.

The CDR3 loop spans 18 amino acids. Germline loops: CDR1 SGHTA, CDR2 FQGNSA. Trimming took 1 base from V and 4 from J, leaving 22 bases between them. Clinical history as reported by participants underpinned cohort assignment. Methods used by the authors: Researchers report that nucleated cell counts were estimated from reference gene primer amplification. This table comes from immunoSEQ multiplex PCR, and its TCRdb copy is limited to in-frame clones, with some not included. Clone size and the V and J calls come from that table; the DNA yielded D and trimming. The sample holds roughly 300,000 clones, more than 75% seen once.

This sequence was found in a woman between 25 and 40 years old who had recovered from COVID-19. The source material was PBMCs or T cells enriched from blood (not recorded which). This sequence joins TRBV7-2 and TRBJ2-5, with D perhaps matching TRBD2 (7 bases). The CDR3 loop reads CASSLVVGGPLDSETQYF. The CDR3 region has the DNA TGTGCCAGCAGCTTAGTTGTGGGGGGGCCTTTAGATTCAGAGACCCAGTACTTC.